The present T cell receptor beta chain was sequenced within a study of response to subunit inactivated influenza vaccine. In TCRdb, the RT-PCR reads were re-called with MiXCR into one record per CDR3 protein. Counted here are around 200,000 distinct CDR3 sequences, more than 10% occurring once; the ten biggest clones make up 25% to 30%. Germline CDR1 reads SGHRS; CDR2 reads YFSETQ. CDR3 length: 15 residues. V trimming: 4 bases; J trimming: 5 bases; junction bases outside the gene matches: 6. These records were also assigned to another study, of T cells expressing NK-cell markers. This second study notes: Production of TCR beta cDNA relied on 5'RACE template switching with UMIs. It was sorted CD3+CD56+NKG2C+, CD3+CD56+NKG2C- and CD3+CD56-NKG2C+ T cells that supplied the TCR beta repertoires. The share of CD8+ T cells held by dominant NKG2C+ clonotypes was roughly 1.0-8% in several donors. Dominance of the CD3+CD56-NKG2C+ fraction by these clonotypes also held in several donors.

The rearrangement links TRBV5-1 to TRBJ1-4; the match to TRBD1 covers 9 bases. Sequenced material: CD8+ T cells sorted from PBMCs, taken about 12 days after vaccination. The clonotype comes from a man in his fifties or sixties who received an inactivated influenza vaccine. The CDR3, as DNA: TGCGCCAGCAGCCCAACAGGGGGCTCGAATGAAAAACTGTTTTTT. This translates into CASSPTGGSNEKLFF.